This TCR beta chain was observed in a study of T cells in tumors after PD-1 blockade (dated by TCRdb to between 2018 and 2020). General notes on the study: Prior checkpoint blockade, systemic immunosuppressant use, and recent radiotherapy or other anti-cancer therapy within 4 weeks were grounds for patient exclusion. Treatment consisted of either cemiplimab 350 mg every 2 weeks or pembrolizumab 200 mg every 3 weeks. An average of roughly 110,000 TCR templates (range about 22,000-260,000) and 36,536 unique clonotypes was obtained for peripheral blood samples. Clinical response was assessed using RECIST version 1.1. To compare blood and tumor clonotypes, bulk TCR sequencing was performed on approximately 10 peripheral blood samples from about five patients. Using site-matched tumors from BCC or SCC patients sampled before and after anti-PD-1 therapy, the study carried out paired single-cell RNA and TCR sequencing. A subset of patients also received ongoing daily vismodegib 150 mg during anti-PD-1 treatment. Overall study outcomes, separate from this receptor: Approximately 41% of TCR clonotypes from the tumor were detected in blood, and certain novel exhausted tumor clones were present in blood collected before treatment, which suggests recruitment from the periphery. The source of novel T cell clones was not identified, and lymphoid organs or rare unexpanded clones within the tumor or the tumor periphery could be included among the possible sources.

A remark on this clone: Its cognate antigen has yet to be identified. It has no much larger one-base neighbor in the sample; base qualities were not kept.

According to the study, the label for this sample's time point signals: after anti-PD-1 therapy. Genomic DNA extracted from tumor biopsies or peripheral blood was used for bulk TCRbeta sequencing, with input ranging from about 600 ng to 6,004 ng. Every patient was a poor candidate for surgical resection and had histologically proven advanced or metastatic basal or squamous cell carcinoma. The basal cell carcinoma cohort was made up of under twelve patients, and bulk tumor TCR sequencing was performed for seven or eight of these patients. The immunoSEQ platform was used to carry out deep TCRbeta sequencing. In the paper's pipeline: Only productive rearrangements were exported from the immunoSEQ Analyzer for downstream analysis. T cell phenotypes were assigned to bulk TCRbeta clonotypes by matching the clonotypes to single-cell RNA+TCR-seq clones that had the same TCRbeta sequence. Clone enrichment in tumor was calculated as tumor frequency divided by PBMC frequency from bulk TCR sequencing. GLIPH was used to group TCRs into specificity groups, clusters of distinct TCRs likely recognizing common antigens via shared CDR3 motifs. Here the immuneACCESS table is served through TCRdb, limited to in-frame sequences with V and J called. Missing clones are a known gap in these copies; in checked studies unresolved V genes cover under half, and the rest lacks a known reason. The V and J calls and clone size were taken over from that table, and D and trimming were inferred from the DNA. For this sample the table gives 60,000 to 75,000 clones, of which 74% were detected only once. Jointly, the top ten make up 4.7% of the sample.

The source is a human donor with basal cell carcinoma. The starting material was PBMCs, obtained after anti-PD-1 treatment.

The DNA is as follows: TGTGCCAGCAGCCAAGGCTTGGCCCCCCGACGTGAAAAACTGTTTTTT. The resulting protein is CASSQGLAPRREKLFF. The chain is made from TRBV3-1 (or the pseudogene TRBV3-2) and TRBJ1-4; no confident D gene assignment can be made. V and J lose 1 base and 7 bases, and a span of 16 bases separates them. CDR1 and CDR2 are read off the germline V gene (reference sequence) as LGHDT and YNNKEL. The CDR3 has 16 amino acids, counting the end cysteine and phenylalanine. Only the CDR3 portion is preserved as DNA: 48 bases, with reading frame beginning at the first base.